This T cell receptor (beta chain) was obtained from a study of shared clonotypes between healthy human individuals. Looked up from germline, CDR1 is SGHNT and CDR2 is YENEEA. Deletions cut 3 bases from V and 6 bases from J, with 12 bases between. This CDR3 contains 14 residues. About this clone: As yet, its antigen is unknown.

Study outcomes and limitations: Clonotype sharing among donors was thought likely to change with sequencing depth.

Generated by immunoSEQ multiplex PCR, the TCRdb table keeps only in-frame clones and is missing some. Among around 1 million clones listed, approximately 76% were seen once. The TCR comes from a man younger than 35 in good health. The source material was memory CD4+ T cells sorted from blood. As to subset: CD45RA-negative fraction. The chain employs TRBV11-3 and TRBJ2-1; D not resolved. Here the CDR3 reads CASSFAPYPNEQFF. The CDR3 DNA sequence: TGTGCCAGCAGCTTTGCTCCCTACCCCAATGAGCAGTTCTTC.